This TCR beta chain was captured in a study of T cell changes during pregnancy in multiple sclerosis. V was clipped by 6 bases and J by 6 bases, with 17 bases between them. Germline V gene lookup returns CDR1 SGDLS and CDR2 YYNGEE. The CDR3 totals 14 residues. Generated by immunoSEQ multiplex PCR, the TCRdb table keeps only in-frame clones and is missing some. This table has tens of thousands of clones, around 90% appearing once. The chain uses TRBV9 and TRBJ2-3, with a possible D match to TRBD2 (5 bases). The material was CD8+ T cells from peripheral blood mononuclear cells, obtained before pregnancy. The receptor comes from a female donor with multiple sclerosis, enrolled in a pregnancy study. CDR3 region: CASTTGMGGDTQYF. In DNA form, the CDR3 reads TGTGCCAGCACGACGGGGATGGGCGGGGATACGCAGTATTTT.